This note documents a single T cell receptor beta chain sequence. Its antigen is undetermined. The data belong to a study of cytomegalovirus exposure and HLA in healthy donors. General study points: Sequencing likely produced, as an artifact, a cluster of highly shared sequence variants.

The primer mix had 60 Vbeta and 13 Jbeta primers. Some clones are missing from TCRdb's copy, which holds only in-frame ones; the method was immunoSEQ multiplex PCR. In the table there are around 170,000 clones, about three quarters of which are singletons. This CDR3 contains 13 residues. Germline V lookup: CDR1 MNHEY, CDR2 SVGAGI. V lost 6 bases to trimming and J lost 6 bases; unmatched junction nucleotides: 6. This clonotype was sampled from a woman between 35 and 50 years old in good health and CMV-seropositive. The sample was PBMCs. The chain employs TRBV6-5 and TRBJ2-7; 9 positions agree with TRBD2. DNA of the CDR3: TGTGCCAGCAGATCTAGCGGGGTACGCGAGCAGTACTTC. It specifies CASRSSGVREQYF.